The 29 T cell receptor beta chains reported below all come from one sample, sequenced in a study of PD-1 blockade in classical Hodgkin lymphoma. Some clones are missing from TCRdb's copy, which holds only in-frame ones; the method was immunoSEQ multiplex PCR. The table includes roughly 41,000 clones, 80% to 90% detected once. No patient escaped relapse after autologous stem cell transplantation, and brentuximab vedotin exposure varied. The sample was peripheral blood mononuclear cells (PBMCs), taken before the second cycle of nivolumab. These receptor sequences come from a human donor with classical Hodgkin lymphoma.

This chain connects TRBV10-2 to TRBJ2-5; 8 bases line up with TRBD2. V was pared by 6 bases and J by 7 bases, with 7 bases of the junction left unmatched. Per the germline V gene, CDR1 is WSHSY and CDR2 is SAAADI. The length of the CDR3 is 13 residues. The CDR3 region has the DNA TGCGCCAGCAGGGAGGGTAGCGGGGCGACCCAGTACTTC. Translating it yields CASREGSGATQYF.

This chain joins TRBV6-6 and TRBJ2-7, with 7 bases aligning to TRBD1. CDR1 is MNHNY, CDR2 SVGAGI, per germline (reference sequence). CDR3 length: 15 residues. The V gene end was trimmed by 6 bases and the J gene end by 4 bases; junction bases not matched to a gene: 12. The DNA for the CDR3 is TGTGCCAGCAGCCCGGACAGGCTCGTGTCATACGAGCAGTACTTC. As protein: CASSPDRLVSYEQYF.

This clone was detected a few times. V usage is TRBV6-5 and J usage is TRBJ1-1; D is unclear. The CDR3 is 11 amino acids. Germline-derived CDR1 and CDR2 are MNHEY and SVGAGI. Trimming removed 6 bases at V and 7 bases at J, with 9 bases between. CDR3 sequence reads: CASRFGYEAFF. Here the CDR3 DNA reads TGTGCCAGCAGGTTTGGTTATGAAGCTTTCTTT.

V and J are TRBV2 and TRBJ2-7, with 7 bases lining up with TRBD1. The germline CDR1 and CDR2 sequences are SNHLY and FYNNEI. The length of the CDR3 is 14 residues. After removal of 7 bases from V and 5 bases from J, the junction contained 11 bases not matched to a gene. CDR3 coding DNA: TGTGCCAGCACTGATTTGGGACAGCTCAACGAGCAGTACTTC. Amino acid sequence: CASTDLGQLNEQYF.

V usage is TRBV7-9 and J usage is TRBJ2-7, with D unclear. V lost 1 base to trimming and J lost 5 bases, with 6 bases between them. CDR3 length: 12 amino acids. From germline, CDR1 is SEHNR and CDR2 FQNEAQ (reference sequence). CDR3 residues: CASSLETDEQYF. Here the CDR3 DNA reads TGTGCCAGCAGCTTAGAGACTGACGAGCAGTACTTC.

Comments on this clone: One end of the junction does not line up with germline, which may come from a read error. The chain has TRBV2 and TRBJ2-5; 10 bases match TRBD2. This CDR3 is built from 15 residues. Germline values: CDR1 SNHLY, CDR2 FYNNEI. CDR3 in DNA: TGTGCCAGCAGCGAAGCGGGAGGGCTCGTAGAGACCCAGTACTTC. Its protein is CASSEAGGLVETQYF.

Of note for this clone: A junction end diverges from the germline sequence, so it may reflect a read error. In DNA form, the CDR3 reads TGTGCTAGCAGCTTACAGATCGTACGGGAGGCGGGCACCGGGGAGCTGTTTTTT. Its translation: CASSLQIVREAGTGELFF. The gene calls are TRBV7-7 and TRBJ2-2; 7 positions agree with TRBD2. Germline V lookup: CDR1 SSHAT, CDR2 FNYEAQ (reference sequence). The CDR3 runs 18 residues. Complete variable domain (other parts from reference TRBV7-7 and TRBJ2-2): GAGVSQSPRYKVTKRGQDVTLRCDPISSHATLYWYQQALGQGPEFLTYFNYEAQPDKSGLPSDRFSAERPEGSISTLTIQRTEQRDSAMYRCASSLQIVREAGTGELFFGEGSRLTVL.

The chain links TRBV6-5 to TRBJ1-1; D not certain. Trimming pared 6 bases from V and 3 bases from J, leaving 5 bases between. Germline CDR1 reads MNHEY; CDR2 reads SVGAGI. The CDR3 is 11 amino acids. The CDR3 region is CASSLDTEAFF. The CDR3 DNA is TGTGCCAGCAGCCTCGACACTGAAGCTTTCTTT.

V usage is TRBV4-2 and J usage is TRBJ1-4; D uncertain. The CDR3 consists of 17 residues. Germline assignment: CDR1 LGHNA and CDR2 YNFKEQ. V was clipped by 4 bases and J by 5 bases, with 20 bases between them. Here the CDR3 reads CASSPTIPAGKNEKLFF. The CDR3 DNA is TGTGCCAGCAGCCCCACGATCCCGGCTGGAAAGAATGAAAAACTGTTTTTT.

This clone has just one count. This chain uses TRBV27 with TRBJ1-3; the D is unclear. V lost 6 bases to trimming and J lost 2 bases, with 11 bases between them. Germline lookup yields CDR1 MNHEY and CDR2 SMNVEV (reference sequence). The CDR3 spans 14 residues. CDR3 sequence reads: CASSLLAAGNTIYF. The CDR3 DNA sequence: TGTGCCAGCAGCCTCCTAGCGGCTGGAAACACCATATATTTT.

The chain uses TRBV4-2 and TRBJ1-1; TRBD1 might be the D (6 bases). This CDR3 region has 17 residues. Trimming removed 1 base at V and 1 base at J, with 16 bases between. CDR1 LGHNA and CDR2 YNFKEQ come from the germline V gene. CDR3 sequence reads: CASSQVGDQGPNTEAFF. The CDR3, as DNA: TGTGCCAGCAGCCAAGTGGGCGACCAGGGGCCGAACACTGAAGCTTTCTTT.

J is TRBJ2-7 and V is TRBV27, with D possibly TRBD2 on 6 matching bases. The CDR3 is 12 amino acids. Trimming removed 2 bases at V and 7 bases at J, with 9 bases between. Per germline, CDR1 MNHEY and CDR2 SMNVEV (reference sequence). The CDR3 reads CASSLSRGEQYF. CDR3 nucleotide sequence: TGTGCCAGCAGTTTAAGCCGGGGGGAGCAGTACTTC.

V gene TRBV11-3 combines with J gene TRBJ2-3, with 10 positions matching TRBD2. Germline V CDR1 and CDR2: SGHNT, YENEEA. This CDR3 has 18 residues. Trimming at V came to 1 base and at J to 6 bases, leaving 13 bases not matched to a gene. CDR3 region: CASSLVGLAGAYSDTQYF. CDR3 sequence (DNA): TGTGCCAGCAGCTTAGTAGGCCTAGCGGGAGCTTATTCGGATACGCAGTATTTT.

The V gene is TRBV28, the J gene TRBJ1-5, with no clear D. Germline CDR1 and CDR2: MDHEN and SYDVKM. Trimming removed 2 bases from V and 7 bases from J, with 21 bases in between. The CDR3 loop spans 17 amino acids. The CDR3 here is CASSLPRTAQVGQPQHF. The CDR3 DNA reads as TGTGCCAGCAGTTTACCCAGGACGGCTCAAGTAGGACAGCCCCAGCATTTT.

The chain combines TRBV4-1 with TRBJ1-1; D ambiguous. The CDR3 contains 13 residues. Germline V gene lookup returns CDR1 MGHRA and CDR2 YSYEKL. V shed 6 bases and J shed 1 base, with 9 bases lying between them. This CDR3 reads CASRRIRNTEAFF. CDR3 DNA sequence: TGCGCCAGCAGGAGAATACGGAACACTGAAGCTTTCTTT.

The J gene is TRBJ2-2, the V gene TRBV7-3; TRBD2 agrees at 12 bases. V was clipped by 6 bases and J by 7 bases; unmatched bases: 6. Germline CDR1 reads SGHTA; CDR2 reads FQGTGA. The CDR3 is 15 residues long. The DNA of the CDR3 is TGTGCCAGCAGGCTGACTAGCGGGAGTCGCGGGGAGCTGTTTTTT. Protein product: CASRLTSGSRGELFF.

V usage is TRBV27 and J usage is TRBJ2-2, with no clear D. Trimming left V 4 bases short and J 7 bases short, with 10 bases between. The CDR3 consists of 13 residues. Germline assignment: CDR1 MNHEY and CDR2 SMNVEV (reference sequence). CDR3 nucleotides: TGTGCCAGCAGTTCTGGGGTGGGCGGGGAGCTGTTTTTT. Translated, it gives CASSSGVGGELFF.

This chain joins TRBV13 and TRBJ1-2; no firm D call. The CDR3 extends over 11 amino acids. Germline CDR1 reads PRHDT; CDR2 reads FYEKMQ (reference sequence). V was trimmed by 5 bases and J by 7 bases, leaving 8 bases between them. The CDR3 loop is CASSPRTGYTF. The DNA for the CDR3 is TGTGCCAGCAGCCCCCGGACTGGCTACACCTTC.

The chain uses TRBV5-1 and TRBJ2-7, with D perhaps matching TRBD1 or TRBD2 (5 bases each). Looked up from germline, CDR1 is SGHRS and CDR2 is YFSETQ. The V gene lost 2 bases and the J gene lost 4 bases, with 13 bases spanning the gap. The CDR3 sequence is 14 residues long. The CDR3 DNA reads TGCGCCAGCAGCTTCCCCGGGACCCTATACGAGCAGTACTTC. Its protein is CASSFPGTLYEQYF.

The chain employs TRBV2 and TRBJ2-3, with 9 bases aligning to TRBD2. V dropped 5 bases and J dropped 14; count of bases not matched to a gene: 5. This CDR3 has 11 residues. From germline, CDR1 is SNHLY and CDR2 FYNNEI. CDR3 amino acids: CASSRLADMYF. The CDR3 DNA follows: TGTGCCAGCAGTAGACTAGCGGACATGTATTTT.

J is TRBJ2-2 and V is TRBV30; D might be TRBD2 (6 bases). This CDR3 region has 13 residues. From germline, CDR1 is GTSNPN and CDR2 SVGIG (reference sequence). Trimming removed 5 bases at V and 6 bases at J, with 13 bases between. The CDR3 bases are TGTGCCTGGGAGGGGCGGGGATCCGGGGAGCTGTTTTTT. Residues: CAWEGRGSGELFF.

This clone was seen only once. V is TRBV7-9 and J is TRBJ1-1; TRBD1 agrees at 12 bases. The CDR3 totals 18 residues. Per germline, CDR1 SEHNR and CDR2 FQNEAQ (reference sequence). The ends lost 1 base at V and 5 bases at J; junction bases unmatched: 11. CDR3 DNA sequence: TGTGCCAGCAGCTTAGGGGACAGGGGGCGAAGGCGGGGAACTGAAGCTTTCTTT. This translates into CASSLGDRGRRRGTEAFF. Complete variable domain (other parts from reference TRBV7-9 and TRBJ1-1): DTGVSQNPRHKITKRGQNVTFRCDPISEHNRLYWYRQTLGQGPEFLTYFQNEAQLEKSRLLSDRFSAERPKGSFSTLEIQRTEQGDSAMYLCASSLGDRGRRRGTEAFFGQGTRLTVV.

This clone is a singleton in its sample. The V call is TRBV5-1, the J call TRBJ2-7; the D call may be TRBD1 or TRBD2 (5 bases each). Germline assignment: CDR1 SGHRS and CDR2 YFSETQ. Trimming removed 2 bases at V and 7 bases at J, with 16 bases between. The CDR3 runs to 14 residues. The CDR3 coding sequence is TGCGCCAGCAGCTTAAGGGACCATGGTGATGAGCAGTACTTC. Its translation: CASSLRDHGDEQYF.

This clone was counted a few times. The rearrangement links TRBV5-4 to TRBJ1-5; D remains ambiguous. V dropped 1 base and J dropped 9 bases, with 8 bases sitting between them. The CDR3 length is 12 residues. Germline lookup yields CDR1 SGHNT and CDR2 YYREEE (reference sequence). CDR3 region: CASSLLDGPQHF. The CDR3 nucleotides read TGTGCCAGCAGCTTGCTGGACGGGCCCCAGCATTTT. Looking up the rest from reference TRBV5-4 and TRBJ1-5 gives the full variable domain: ETGVTQSPTHLIKTRGQQVTLRCSSQSGHNTVSWYQQALGQGPQFIFQYYREEENGRGNFPPRFSGLQFPNYSSELNVNALELDDSALYLCASSLLDGPQHFGDGTRLSIL.

The chain carries TRBV7-2 and TRBJ2-1, with TRBD2 identical over 7 bases. The J segment lost 12 bases and the V segment lost 1 base, leaving 12 bases of the junction unmatched. This CDR3 is 15 amino acids long. Germline V lookup: CDR1 SGHTA, CDR2 FQGNSA. This CDR3 is CASSLVGGRADRQFF. As DNA, the CDR3 is TGTGCCAGCAGCTTAGTCGGAGGGAGGGCCGATAGGCAGTTCTTC.

The chain uses TRBV6-4 and TRBJ2-5, with a tentative D call TRBD1 (5 bases). Germline V gene sequence: CDR1 MRHNA, CDR2 SNTAGT. The CDR3 has 13 amino acids. The V and J ends lost 3 bases and 4 bases respectively, with 9 bases between them. CDR3 in DNA: TGTGCCAGCAGTGAGATCCAGGGAGAGACCCAGTACTTC. Protein product: CASSEIQGETQYF.

In DNA, the CDR3 is TGCGCCAGCAGCTTGGAAATGGACACTGAAGCTTTCTTT. Encoded protein: CASSLEMDTEAFF. V is TRBV5-1 and J is TRBJ1-1; no clear D. There are 13 residues in the CDR3. Trimming pared 0 bases from V and 3 bases from J, leaving 6 bases between. Looked up from germline, CDR1 is SGHRS and CDR2 is YFSETQ. Full variable domain (outside the CDR3, taken from reference TRBV5-1 and TRBJ1-1): KAGVTQTPRYLIKTRGQQVTLSCSPISGHRSVSWYQQTPGQGLQFLFEYFSETQRNKGNFPGRFSGRQFSNSRSEMNVSTLELGDSALYLCASSLEMDTEAFFGQGTRLTVV.

The chain is built from TRBV7-2 and TRBJ2-2, with 10 nucleotides matching TRBD2. V gave up 5 bases and J gave up 5 bases; unmatched junction bases: 11. This CDR3 is built from 17 residues. The germline V gene has CDR1 SGHTA and CDR2 FQGNSA. The CDR3 loop is CASSPQSSGRGTGELFF. The CDR3 DNA reads TGTGCCAGCAGCCCCCAGTCAAGCGGGAGGGGAACCGGGGAGCTGTTTTTT. The full variable domain, completed using reference TRBV7-2 and TRBJ2-2, is GAGVSQSPSNKVTEKGKDVELRCDPISGHTALYWYRQSLGQGLEFLIYFQGNSAPDKSGLPSDRFSAERTGGSVSTLTIQRTQQEDSAVYLCASSPQSSGRGTGELFFGEGSRLTVL.

The CDR3 sequence is CAIKASRDNEQFF. CDR3 sequence (DNA): TGTGCCATCAAGGCTAGCCGTGACAATGAGCAGTTCTTC. The chain carries TRBV10-3 and TRBJ2-1; possibly TRBD2 for D (5 bases). The germline gives CDR1 ENHRY, CDR2 SYGVKD. The CDR3 covers 13 residues. Trimming stripped 7 bases from V and 5 bases from J, with 12 bases between.